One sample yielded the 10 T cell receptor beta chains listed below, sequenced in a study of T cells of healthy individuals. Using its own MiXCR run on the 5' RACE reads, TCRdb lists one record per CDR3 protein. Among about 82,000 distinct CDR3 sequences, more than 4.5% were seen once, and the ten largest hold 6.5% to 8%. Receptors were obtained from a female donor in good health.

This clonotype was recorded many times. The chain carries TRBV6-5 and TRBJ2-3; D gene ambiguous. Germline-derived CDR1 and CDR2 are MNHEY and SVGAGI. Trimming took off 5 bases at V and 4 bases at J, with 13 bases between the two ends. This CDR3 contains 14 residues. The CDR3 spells CASSPYEGPDTQYF. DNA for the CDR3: TGTGCCAGCAGTCCTTACGAAGGGCCAGATACGCAGTATTTT.

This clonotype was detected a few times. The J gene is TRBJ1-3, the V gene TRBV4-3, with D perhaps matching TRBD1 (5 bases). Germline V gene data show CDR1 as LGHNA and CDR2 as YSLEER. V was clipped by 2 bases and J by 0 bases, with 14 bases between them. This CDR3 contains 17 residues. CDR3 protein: CASSQLVGGNSGNTIYF. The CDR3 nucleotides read TGCGCCAGCAGCCAACTTGTGGGGGGTAACTCTGGAAACACCATATATTTT.

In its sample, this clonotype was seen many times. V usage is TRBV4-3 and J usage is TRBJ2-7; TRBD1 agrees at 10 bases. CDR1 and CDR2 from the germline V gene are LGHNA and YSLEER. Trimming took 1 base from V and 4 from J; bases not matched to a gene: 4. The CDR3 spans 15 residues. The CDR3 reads CASSQGTGGTYEQYF. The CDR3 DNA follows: TGCGCCAGCAGCCAAGGGACAGGGGGTACTTACGAGCAGTACTTC.

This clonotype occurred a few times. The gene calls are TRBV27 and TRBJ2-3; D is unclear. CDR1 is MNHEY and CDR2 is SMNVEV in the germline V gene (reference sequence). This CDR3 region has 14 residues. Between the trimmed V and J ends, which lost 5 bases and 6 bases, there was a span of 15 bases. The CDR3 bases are TGTGCCAGCAGTCGGCGTCCCTCCCCGGATACGCAGTATTTT. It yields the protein CASSRRPSPDTQYF.

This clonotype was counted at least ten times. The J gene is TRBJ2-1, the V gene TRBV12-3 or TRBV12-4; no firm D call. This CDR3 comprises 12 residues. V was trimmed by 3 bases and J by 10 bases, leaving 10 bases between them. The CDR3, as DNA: TGTGCCAGCAGTTTTGGTGATAGCGAGCAGTTCTTC. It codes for CASSFGDSEQFF.

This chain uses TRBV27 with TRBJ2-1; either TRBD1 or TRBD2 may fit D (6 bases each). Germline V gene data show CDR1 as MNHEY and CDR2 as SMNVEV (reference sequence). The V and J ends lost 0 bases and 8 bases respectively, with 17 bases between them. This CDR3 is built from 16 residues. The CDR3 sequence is CASSLSDSWGADEQFF. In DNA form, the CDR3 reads TGTGCCAGCAGTTTATCCGACAGCTGGGGGGCCGATGAGCAGTTCTTC.

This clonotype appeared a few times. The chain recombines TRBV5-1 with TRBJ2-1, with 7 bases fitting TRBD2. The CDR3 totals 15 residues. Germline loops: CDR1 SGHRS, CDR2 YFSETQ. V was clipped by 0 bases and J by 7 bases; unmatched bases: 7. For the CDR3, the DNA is TGCGCCAGCAGCTTGGTTGGGAGGGCCAGAAATGAGCAGTTCTTC. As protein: CASSLVGRARNEQFF. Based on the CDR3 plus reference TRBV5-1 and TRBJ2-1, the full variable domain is KAGVTQTPRYLIKTRGQQVTLSCSPISGHRSVSWYQQTPGQGLQFLFEYFSETQRNKGNFPGRFSGRQFSNSRSEMNVSTLELGDSALYLCASSLVGRARNEQFFGPGTRLTVL.

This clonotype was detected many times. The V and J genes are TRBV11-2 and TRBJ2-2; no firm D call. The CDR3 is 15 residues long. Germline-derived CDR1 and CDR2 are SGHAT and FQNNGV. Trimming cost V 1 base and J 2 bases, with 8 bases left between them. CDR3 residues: CASSLGRYNTGELFF. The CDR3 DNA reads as TGTGCCAGCAGCTTAGGACGATATAACACCGGGGAGCTGTTTTTT.

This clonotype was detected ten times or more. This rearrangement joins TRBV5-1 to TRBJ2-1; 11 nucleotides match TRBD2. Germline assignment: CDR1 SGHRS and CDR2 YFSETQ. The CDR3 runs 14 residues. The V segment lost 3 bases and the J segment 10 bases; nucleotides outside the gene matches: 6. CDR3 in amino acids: CASSSGLAGEEQFF. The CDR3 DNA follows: TGCGCCAGCAGCTCCGGACTAGCGGGCGAAGAGCAGTTCTTC.

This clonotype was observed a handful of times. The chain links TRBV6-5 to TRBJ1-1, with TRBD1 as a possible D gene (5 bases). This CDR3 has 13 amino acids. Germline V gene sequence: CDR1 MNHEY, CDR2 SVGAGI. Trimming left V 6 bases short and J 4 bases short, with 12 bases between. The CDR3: CASRRGRGTEAFF. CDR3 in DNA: TGTGCCAGCAGGAGGGGAAGGGGCACTGAAGCTTTCTTT.